This TCR beta chain emerged from a study of Tregs in tolerant kidney transplant recipients. Findings and limits, study-wide: Expanding Tregs on activated donor B cells appeared to best identify donor-specific TCRbeta clones.

This CDR3 has 12 residues. Related graft donors supplied nonmyeloablative bone marrow transplants, and mixed chimerism was transient. Thawed PBMCs were FACS-sorted into unstimulated CD4+CD25+CD127- regulatory T cells, CD4+CD25- non-regulatory cells, CD4 and CD8 cells. In regard to this clone: Its antigen is as yet unknown.

Clones were read by immunoSEQ multiplex PCR, and TCRdb kept only the in-frame ones, dropping some. Of about 100,000 clones in the sample, 93% were seen once. V usage is TRBV21-1 and J usage is TRBJ2-7; the table's D call, TRBD2, has no DNA check behind it. TRBV21-1 has pseudogene status. The source material was CD4+ T cells from blood (PBMCs), sampled 12 months after the transplant. This clonotype was obtained from a human patient who received a combined kidney and bone marrow transplant. A subset of T cells may come from the graft donor. Written as DNA, the CDR3 is TGTGCCAGCAGCAGCTTACTTTACGAGCAGTACTTC. This gives the protein CASSSLLYEQYF.